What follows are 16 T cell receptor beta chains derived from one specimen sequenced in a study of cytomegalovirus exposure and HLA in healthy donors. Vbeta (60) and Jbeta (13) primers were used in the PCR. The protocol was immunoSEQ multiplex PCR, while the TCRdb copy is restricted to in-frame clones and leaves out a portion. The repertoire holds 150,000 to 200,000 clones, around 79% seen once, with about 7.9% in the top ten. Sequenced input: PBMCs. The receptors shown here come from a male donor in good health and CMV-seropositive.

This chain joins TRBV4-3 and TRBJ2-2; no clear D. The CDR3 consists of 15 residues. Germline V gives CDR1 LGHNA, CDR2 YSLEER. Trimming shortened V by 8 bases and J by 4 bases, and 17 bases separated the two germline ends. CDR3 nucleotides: TGCGCCAGCTCCCGTTCCCCGGTGGTCACCGGGGAGCTGTTTTTT. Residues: CASSRSPVVTGELFF.

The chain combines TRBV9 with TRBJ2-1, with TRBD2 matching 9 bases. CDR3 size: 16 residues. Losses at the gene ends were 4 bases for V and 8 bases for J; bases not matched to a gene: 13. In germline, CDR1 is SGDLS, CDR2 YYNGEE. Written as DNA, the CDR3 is TGTGCCAGCAGCCCCGGGGTAGCGGGGGTTTTTTATGAGCAGTTCTTC. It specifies CASSPGVAGVFYEQFF.

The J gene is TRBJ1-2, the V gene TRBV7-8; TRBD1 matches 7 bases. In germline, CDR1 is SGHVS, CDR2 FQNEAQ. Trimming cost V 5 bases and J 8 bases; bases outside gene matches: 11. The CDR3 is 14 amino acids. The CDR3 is CASSPLDRKGGYTF. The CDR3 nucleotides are TGTGCCAGCAGCCCACTGGACAGGAAGGGGGGCTACACCTTC.

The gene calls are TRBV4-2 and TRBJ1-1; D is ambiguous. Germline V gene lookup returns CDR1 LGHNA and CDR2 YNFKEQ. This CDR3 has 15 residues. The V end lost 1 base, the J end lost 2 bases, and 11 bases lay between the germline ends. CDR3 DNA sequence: TGTGCCAGCAGCCAAGGAAGTAGGACTAACACTGAAGCTTTCTTT. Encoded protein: CASSQGSRTNTEAFF.

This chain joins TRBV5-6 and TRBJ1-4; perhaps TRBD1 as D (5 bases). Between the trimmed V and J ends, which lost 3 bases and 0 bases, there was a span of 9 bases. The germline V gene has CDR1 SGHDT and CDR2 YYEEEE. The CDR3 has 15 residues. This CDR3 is CASSWGGATNEKLFF. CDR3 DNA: TGTGCCAGCAGCTGGGGAGGGGCAACTAATGAAAAACTGTTTTTT.

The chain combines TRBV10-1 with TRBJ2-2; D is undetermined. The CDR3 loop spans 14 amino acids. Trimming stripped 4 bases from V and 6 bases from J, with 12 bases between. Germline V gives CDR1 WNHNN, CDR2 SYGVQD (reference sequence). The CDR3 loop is CASSASQVSGELFF. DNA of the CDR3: TGCGCCAGCAGTGCCTCCCAGGTATCCGGGGAGCTGTTTTTT.

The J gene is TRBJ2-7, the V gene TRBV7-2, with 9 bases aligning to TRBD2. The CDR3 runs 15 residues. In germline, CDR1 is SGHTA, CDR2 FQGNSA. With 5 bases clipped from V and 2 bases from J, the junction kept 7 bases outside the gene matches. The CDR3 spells CASSLGAGGPYEQYF. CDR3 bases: TGTGCCAGCAGCCTTGGGGCGGGGGGGCCCTACGAGCAGTACTTC.

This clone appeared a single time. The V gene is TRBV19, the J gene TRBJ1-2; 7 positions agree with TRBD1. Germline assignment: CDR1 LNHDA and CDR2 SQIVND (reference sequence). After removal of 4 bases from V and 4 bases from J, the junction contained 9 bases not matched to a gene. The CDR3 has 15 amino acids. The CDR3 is CASSTRDSETYGYTF. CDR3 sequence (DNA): TGTGCCAGTAGTACCCGGGACAGTGAGACCTATGGCTACACCTTC.

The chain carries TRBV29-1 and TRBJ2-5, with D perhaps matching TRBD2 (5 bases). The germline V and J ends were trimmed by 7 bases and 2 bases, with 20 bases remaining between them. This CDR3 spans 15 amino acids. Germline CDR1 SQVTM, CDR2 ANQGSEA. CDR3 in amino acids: CSAPGGGLGQETQYF. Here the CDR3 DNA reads TGCAGCGCCCCGGGCGGAGGACTTGGGCAAGAGACCCAGTACTTC.

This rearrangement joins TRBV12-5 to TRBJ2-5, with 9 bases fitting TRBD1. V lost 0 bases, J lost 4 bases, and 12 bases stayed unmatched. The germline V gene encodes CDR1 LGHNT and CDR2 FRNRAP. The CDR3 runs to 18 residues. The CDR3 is CASGLVRTGDAIPETQYF. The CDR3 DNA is TGTGCTAGTGGTTTGGTGAGGACAGGGGACGCTATCCCAGAGACCCAGTACTTC.

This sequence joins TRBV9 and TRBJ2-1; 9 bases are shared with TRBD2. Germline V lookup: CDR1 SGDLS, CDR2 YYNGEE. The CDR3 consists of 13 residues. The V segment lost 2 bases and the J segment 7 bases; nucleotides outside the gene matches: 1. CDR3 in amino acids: CASSVRGGNEQFF. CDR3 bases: TGTGCCAGCAGCGTGCGGGGGGGTAATGAGCAGTTCTTC.

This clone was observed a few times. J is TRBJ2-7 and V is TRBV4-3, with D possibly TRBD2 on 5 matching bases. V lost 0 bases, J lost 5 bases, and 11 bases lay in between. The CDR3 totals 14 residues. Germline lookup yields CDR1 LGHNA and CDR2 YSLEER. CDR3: CASSQDPGNDEQYF. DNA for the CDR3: TGCGCCAGCAGCCAAGACCCGGGGAACGACGAGCAGTACTTC.

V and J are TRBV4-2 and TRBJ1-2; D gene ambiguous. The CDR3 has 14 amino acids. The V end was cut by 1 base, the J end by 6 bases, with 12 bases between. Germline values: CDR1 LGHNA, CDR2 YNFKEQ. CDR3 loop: CASSQGRQANGYTF. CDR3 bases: TGTGCCAGCAGCCAAGGAAGGCAGGCGAATGGCTACACCTTC.

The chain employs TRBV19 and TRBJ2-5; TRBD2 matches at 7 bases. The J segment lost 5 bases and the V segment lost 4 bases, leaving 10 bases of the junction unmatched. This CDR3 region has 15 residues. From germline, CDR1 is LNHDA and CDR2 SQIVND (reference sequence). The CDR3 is CASSTPLGGGETQYF. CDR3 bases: TGTGCCAGTAGTACCCCCCTGGGGGGAGGGGAGACCCAGTACTTC.

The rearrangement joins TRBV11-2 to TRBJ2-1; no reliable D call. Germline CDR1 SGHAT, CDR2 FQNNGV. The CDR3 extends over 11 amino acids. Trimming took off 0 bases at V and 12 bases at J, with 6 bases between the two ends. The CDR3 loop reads CASSLDHRQFF. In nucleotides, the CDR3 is TGTGCCAGCAGCTTAGATCATAGGCAGTTCTTC.

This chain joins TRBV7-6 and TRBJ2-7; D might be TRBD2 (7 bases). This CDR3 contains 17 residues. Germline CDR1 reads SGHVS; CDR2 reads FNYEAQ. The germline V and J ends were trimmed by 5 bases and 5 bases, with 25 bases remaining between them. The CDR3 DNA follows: TGTGCCAGCAGCCCGGCTATAGGCGGGGGCGCCTTAAACGAGCAGTACTTC. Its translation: CASSPAIGGGALNEQYF.